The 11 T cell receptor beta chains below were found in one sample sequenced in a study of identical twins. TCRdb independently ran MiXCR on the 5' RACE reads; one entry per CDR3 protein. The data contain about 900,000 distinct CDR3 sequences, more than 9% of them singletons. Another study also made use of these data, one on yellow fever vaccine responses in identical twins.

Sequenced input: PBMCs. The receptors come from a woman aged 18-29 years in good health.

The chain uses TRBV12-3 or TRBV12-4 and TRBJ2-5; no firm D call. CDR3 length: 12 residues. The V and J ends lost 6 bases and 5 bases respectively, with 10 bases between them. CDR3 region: CASRGEAETQYF. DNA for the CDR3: TGTGCCAGCAGAGGTGAGGCGGAGACCCAGTACTTC.

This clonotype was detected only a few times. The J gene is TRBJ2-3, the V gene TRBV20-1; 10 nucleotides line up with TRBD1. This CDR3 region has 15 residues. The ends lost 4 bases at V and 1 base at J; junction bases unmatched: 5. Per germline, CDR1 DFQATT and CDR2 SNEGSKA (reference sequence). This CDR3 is CSAITGTGGTDTQYF. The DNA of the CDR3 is TGCAGTGCTATCACCGGGACAGGGGGCACAGATACGCAGTATTTT.

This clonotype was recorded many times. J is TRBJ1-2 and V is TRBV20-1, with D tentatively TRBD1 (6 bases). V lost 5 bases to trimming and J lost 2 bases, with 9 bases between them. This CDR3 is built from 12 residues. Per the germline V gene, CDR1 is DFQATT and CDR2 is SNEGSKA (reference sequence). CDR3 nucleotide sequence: TGCAGTGCTCGAACAGGGAACTATGGCTACACCTTC. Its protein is CSARTGNYGYTF.

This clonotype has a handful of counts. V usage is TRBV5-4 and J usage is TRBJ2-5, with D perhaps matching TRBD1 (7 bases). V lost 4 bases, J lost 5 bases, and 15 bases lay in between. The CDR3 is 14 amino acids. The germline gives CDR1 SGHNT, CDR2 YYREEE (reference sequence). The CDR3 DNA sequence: TGTGCCAGCAGCGGGACTCTAGGGGGCGAGACCCAGTACTTC. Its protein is CASSGTLGGETQYF.

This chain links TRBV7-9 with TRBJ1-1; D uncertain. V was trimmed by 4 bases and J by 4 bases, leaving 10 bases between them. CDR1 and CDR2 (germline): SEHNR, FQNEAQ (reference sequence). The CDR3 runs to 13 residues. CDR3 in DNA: TGTGCCAGCAGCTCCCTGGTCAGCACTGAAGCTTTCTTT. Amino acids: CASSSLVSTEAFF.

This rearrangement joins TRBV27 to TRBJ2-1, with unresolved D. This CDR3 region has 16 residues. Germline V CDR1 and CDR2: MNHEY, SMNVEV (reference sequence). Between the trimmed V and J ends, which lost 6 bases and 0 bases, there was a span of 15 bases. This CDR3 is CASSLTGGYSYNEQFF. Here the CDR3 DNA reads TGTGCCAGCAGCCTGACTGGCGGATACTCCTACAATGAGCAGTTCTTC.

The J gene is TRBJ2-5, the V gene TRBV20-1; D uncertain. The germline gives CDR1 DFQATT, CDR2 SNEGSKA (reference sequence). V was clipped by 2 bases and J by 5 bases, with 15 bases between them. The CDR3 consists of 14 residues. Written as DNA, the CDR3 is TGCAGTGCTAGACCTCGCGTACGTCAGGAGACCCAGTACTTC. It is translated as CSARPRVRQETQYF.

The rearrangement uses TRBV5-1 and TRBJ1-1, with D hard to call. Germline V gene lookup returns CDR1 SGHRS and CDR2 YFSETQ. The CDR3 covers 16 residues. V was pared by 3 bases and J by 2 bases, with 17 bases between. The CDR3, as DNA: TGCGCCAGCAGCTCGACTGCCGGTACACTAAACACTGAAGCTTTCTTT. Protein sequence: CASSSTAGTLNTEAFF. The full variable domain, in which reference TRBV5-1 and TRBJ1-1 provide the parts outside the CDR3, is KAGVTQTPRYLIKTRGQQVTLSCSPISGHRSVSWYQQTPGQGLQFLFEYFSETQRNKGNFPGRFSGRQFSNSRSEMNVSTLELGDSALYLCASSSTAGTLNTEAFFGQGTRLTVV.

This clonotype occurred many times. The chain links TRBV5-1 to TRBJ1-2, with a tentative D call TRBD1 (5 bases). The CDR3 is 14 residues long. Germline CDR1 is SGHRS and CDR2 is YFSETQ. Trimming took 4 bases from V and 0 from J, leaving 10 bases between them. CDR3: CASSRGGANYGYTF. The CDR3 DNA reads TGCGCCAGCAGCCGGGGAGGGGCTAACTATGGCTACACCTTC.

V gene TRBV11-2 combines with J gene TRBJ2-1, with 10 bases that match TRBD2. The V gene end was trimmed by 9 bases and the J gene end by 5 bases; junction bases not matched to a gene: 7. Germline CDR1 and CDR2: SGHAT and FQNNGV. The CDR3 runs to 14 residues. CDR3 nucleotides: TGTGCCAGTGGGGGGACTAGCGCAAACAATGAGCAGTTCTTC. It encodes CASGGTSANNEQFF.

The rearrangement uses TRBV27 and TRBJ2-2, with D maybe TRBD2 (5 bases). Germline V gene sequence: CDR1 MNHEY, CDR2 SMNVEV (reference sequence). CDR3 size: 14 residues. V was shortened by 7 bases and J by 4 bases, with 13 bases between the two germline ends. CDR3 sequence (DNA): TGTGCCAGCACCAATCGAGGGAGCACCGGGGAGCTGTTTTTT. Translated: CASTNRGSTGELFF.